The present T cell receptor (beta chain) was sequenced within a study of cytomegalovirus exposure and HLA in healthy donors. Regarding this clone: What it binds is unknown.

PCR was performed using 60 Vbeta and 13 Jbeta primers. Libraries were prepared by immunoSEQ multiplex PCR; TCRdb keeps only in-frame clonotypes and omits some of them. In the table there are about 180,000 clones, around 80% of which are singletons. General study points: Presence/absence analysis assumed near-uniform sequencing depth across donors.

This receptor was obtained from a woman in her 30s in good health and CMV-seropositive. Sequences were obtained from PBMCs.

The CDR3: CASSRTGGDYGYTF. The CDR3 nucleotides are TGTGCCAGCAGCCGGACAGGGGGCGACTATGGCTACACCTTC. The rearrangement uses TRBV7-3 and TRBJ1-2, with TRBD1 matching over 11 bases. CDR3 length: 14 amino acids. The germline V gene has CDR1 SGHTA and CDR2 FQGTGA. Trimming at V came to 5 bases and at J to 3 bases, leaving 2 bases not matched to a gene.